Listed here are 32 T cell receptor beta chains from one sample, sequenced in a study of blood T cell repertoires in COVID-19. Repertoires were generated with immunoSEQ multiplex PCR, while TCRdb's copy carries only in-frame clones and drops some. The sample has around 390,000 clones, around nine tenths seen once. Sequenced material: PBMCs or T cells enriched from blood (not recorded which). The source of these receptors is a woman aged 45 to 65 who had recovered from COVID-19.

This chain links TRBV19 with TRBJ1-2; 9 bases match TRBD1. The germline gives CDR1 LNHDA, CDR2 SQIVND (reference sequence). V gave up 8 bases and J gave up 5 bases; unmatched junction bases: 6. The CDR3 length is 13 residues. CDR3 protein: CASAGQGIYGYTF. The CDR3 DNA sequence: TGTGCCAGTGCGGGACAGGGTATTTATGGCTACACCTTC.

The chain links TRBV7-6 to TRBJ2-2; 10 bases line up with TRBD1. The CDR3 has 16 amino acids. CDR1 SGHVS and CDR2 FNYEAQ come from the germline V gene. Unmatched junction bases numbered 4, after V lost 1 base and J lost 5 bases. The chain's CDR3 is CASSLVTGGGTGELFF. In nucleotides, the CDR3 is TGTGCCAGCAGCTTAGTGACAGGGGGCGGGACCGGGGAGCTGTTTTTT.

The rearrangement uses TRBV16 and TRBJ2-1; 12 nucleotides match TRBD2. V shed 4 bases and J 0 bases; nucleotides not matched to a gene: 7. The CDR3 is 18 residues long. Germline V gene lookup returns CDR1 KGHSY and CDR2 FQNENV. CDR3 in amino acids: CASSRGLAGPSSYNEQFF. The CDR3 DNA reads TGTGCCAGCAGCCGGGGACTAGCGGGTCCTAGCTCCTACAATGAGCAGTTCTTC.

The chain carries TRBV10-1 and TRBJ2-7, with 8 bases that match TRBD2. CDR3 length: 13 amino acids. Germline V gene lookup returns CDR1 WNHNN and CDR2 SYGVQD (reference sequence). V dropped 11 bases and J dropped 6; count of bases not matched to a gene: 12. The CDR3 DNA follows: TGCGCCGGAATGGGACTAGTGTTTTTCGAGCAGTACTTC. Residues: CAGMGLVFFEQYF.

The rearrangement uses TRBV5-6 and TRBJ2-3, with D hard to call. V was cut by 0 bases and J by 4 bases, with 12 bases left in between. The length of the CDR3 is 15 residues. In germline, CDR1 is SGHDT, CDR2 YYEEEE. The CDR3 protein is CASSLALTGADTQYF. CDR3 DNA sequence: TGTGCCAGCAGCTTGGCACTGACTGGAGCAGATACGCAGTATTTT.

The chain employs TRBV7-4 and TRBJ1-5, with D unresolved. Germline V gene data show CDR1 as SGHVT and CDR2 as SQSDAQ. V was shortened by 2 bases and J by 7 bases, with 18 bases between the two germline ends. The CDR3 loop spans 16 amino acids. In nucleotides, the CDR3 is TGTGCCAGCAGCTTACGAGGCGGCCTCATTCGGCAGCCCCAGCATTTT. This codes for CASSLRGGLIRQPQHF.

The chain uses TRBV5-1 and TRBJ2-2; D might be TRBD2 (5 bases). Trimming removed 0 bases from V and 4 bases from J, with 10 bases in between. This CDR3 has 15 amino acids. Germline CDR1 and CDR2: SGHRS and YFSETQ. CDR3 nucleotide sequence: TGCGCCAGCAGCTTGGATCCGGGGAGCACCGGGGAGCTGTTTTTT. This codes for CASSLDPGSTGELFF.

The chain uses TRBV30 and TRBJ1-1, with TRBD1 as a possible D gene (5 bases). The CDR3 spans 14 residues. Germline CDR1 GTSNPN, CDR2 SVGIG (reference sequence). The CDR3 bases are TGTGCTTATGGGGCGGTTCGGTTGAACACTGAAGCTTTCTTT. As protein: CAYGAVRLNTEAFF.

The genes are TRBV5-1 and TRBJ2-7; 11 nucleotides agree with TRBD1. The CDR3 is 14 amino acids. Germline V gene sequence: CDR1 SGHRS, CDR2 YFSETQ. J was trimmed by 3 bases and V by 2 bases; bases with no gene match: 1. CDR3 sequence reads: CASSFGTGGYEQYF. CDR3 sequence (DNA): TGCGCCAGCAGCTTCGGGACAGGGGGCTACGAGCAGTACTTC.

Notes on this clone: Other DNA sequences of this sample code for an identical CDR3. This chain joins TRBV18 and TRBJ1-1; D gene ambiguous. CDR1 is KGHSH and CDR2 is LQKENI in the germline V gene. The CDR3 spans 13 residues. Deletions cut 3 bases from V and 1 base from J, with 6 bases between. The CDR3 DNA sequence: TGTGCCAGCTCACCCTCAGAGAACACTGAAGCTTTCTTT. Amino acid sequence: CASSPSENTEAFF. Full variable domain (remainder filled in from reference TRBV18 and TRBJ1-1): NAGVMQNPRHLVRRRGQEARLRCSPMKGHSHVYWYRQLPEEGLKFMVYLQKENIIDESGMPKERFSAEFPKEGPSILRIQQVVRGDSAAYFCASSPSENTEAFFGQGTRLTVV.

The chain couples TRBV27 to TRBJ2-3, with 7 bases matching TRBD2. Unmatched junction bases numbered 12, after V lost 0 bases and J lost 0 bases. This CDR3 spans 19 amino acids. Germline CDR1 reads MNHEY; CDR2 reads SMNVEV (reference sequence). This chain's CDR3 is CASSLSPPRAGSSTDTQYF. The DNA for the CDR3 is TGTGCCAGCAGTTTATCGCCCCCCAGAGCGGGGTCTAGCACAGATACGCAGTATTTT.

The CDR3 DNA reads as TGTGCCAGTAGTGGGACAGCAAAAAACACTGAAGCTTTCTTT. Protein product: CASSGTAKNTEAFF. V gene TRBV19 combines with J gene TRBJ1-1; TRBD1 matches 7 bases. The CDR3 is 14 amino acids. Germline lookup yields CDR1 LNHDA and CDR2 SQIVND (reference sequence). V was clipped by 5 bases and J by 2 bases; unmatched bases: 5. Using reference TRBV19 and TRBJ1-1 for the parts outside the CDR3, the full variable domain is DGGITQSPKYLFRKEGQNVTLSCEQNLNHDAMYWYRQDPGQGLRLIYYSQIVNDFQKGDIAEGYSVSREKKESFPLTVTSAQKNPTAFYLCASSGTAKNTEAFFGQGTRLTVV.

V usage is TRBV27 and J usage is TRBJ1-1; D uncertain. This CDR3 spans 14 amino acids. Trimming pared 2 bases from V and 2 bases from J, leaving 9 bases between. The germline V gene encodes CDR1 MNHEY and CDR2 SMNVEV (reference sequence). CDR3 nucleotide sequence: TGTGCCAGCAGTTTAAGTGGAGAAAACACTGAAGCTTTCTTT. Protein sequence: CASSLSGENTEAFF.

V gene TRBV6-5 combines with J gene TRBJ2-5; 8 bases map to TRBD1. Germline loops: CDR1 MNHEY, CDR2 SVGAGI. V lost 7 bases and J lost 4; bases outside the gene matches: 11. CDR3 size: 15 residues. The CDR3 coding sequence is TGTGCCAGCAACCCGGACAGGGTGTCTGGAGAGACCCAGTACTTC. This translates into CASNPDRVSGETQYF.

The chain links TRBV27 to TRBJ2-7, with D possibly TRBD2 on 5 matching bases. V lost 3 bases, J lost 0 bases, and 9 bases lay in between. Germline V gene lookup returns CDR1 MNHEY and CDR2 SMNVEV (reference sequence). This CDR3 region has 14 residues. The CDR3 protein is CASSLSGYSYEQYF. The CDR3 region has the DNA TGTGCCAGCAGTTTGTCGGGGTACTCCTACGAGCAGTACTTC.

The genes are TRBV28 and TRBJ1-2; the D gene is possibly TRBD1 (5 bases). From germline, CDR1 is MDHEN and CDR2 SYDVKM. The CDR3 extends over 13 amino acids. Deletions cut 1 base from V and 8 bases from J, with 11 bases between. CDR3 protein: CASSLSDSMGYTF. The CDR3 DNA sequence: TGTGCCAGCAGTTTATCTGACAGTATGGGCTACACCTTC.

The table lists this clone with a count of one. The chain's CDR3 is CASSSRLAGEFYNEQFF. CDR3 in DNA: TGTGCCAGCAGCTCCCGACTAGCGGGGGAGTTCTACAATGAGCAGTTCTTC. This chain connects TRBV13 to TRBJ2-1, with TRBD2 matching over 12 bases. V was pared by 4 bases and J by 3 bases, with 7 bases of the junction left unmatched. The CDR3 runs to 17 residues. Germline CDR1 and CDR2: PRHDT and FYEKMQ (reference sequence).

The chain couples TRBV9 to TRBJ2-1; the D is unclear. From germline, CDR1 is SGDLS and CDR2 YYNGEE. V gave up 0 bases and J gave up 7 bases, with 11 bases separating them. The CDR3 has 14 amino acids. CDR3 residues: CASSVAVSTNEQFF. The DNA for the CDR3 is TGTGCCAGCAGCGTAGCTGTCTCTACTAATGAGCAGTTCTTC.

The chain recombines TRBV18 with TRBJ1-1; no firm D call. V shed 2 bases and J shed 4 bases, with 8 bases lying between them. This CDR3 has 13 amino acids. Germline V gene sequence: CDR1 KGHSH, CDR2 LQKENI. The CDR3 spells CASSPNRGTEAFF. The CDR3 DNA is TGTGCCAGCTCACCAAATCGGGGCACTGAAGCTTTCTTT.

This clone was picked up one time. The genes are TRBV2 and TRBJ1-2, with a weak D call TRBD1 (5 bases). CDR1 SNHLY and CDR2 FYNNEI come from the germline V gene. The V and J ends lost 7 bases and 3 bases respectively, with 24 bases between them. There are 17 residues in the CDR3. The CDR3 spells CASTPSGSHTGDYGYTF. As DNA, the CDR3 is TGTGCCAGCACCCCGTCAGGGTCTCACACTGGGGACTATGGCTACACCTTC.

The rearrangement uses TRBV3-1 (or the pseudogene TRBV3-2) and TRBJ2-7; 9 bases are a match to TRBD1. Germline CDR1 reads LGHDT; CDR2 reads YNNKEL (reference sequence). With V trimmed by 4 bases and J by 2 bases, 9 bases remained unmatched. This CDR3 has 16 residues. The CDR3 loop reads CASSPSPGTGTYEQYF. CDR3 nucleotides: TGTGCCAGCAGCCCCTCCCCCGGGACAGGGACCTACGAGCAGTACTTC.

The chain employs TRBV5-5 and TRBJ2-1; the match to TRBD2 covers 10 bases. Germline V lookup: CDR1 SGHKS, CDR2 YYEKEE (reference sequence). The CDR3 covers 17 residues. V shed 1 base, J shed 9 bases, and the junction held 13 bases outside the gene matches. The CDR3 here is CASSLNRGAGGPGEQFF. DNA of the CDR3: TGTGCCAGCAGCTTGAATAGGGGAGCGGGGGGGCCGGGTGAGCAGTTCTTC.

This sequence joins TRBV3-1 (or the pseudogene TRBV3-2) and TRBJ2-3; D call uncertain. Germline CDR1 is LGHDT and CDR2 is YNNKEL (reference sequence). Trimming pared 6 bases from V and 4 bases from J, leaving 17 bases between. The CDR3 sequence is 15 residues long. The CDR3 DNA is TGTGCCAGCAGTTTGGGTCTAGTTCAATCAGATACGCAGTATTTT. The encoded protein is CASSLGLVQSDTQYF.

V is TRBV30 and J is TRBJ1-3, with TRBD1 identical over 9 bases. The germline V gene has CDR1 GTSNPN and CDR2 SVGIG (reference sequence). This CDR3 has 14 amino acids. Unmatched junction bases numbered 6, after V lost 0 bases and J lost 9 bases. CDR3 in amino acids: CAWSVYGQGTTIYF. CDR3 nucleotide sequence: TGTGCCTGGAGTGTGTACGGACAGGGGACCACCATATATTTT.

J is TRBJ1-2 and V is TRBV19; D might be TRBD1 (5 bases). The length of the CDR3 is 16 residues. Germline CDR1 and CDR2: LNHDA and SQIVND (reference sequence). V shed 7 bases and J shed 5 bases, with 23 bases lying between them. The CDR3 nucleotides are TGTGCCAGTACCCAAGGGTGGGGCGAACTTAGGTATGGCTACACCTTC. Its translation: CASTQGWGELRYGYTF.

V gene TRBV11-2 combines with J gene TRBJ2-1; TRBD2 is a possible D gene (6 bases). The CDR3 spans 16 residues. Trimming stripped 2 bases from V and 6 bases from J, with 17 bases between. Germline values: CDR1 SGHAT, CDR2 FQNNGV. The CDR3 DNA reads TGTGCCAGCAGCTTAAATGGGGTTGGAGGGAGCAATGAGCAGTTCTTC. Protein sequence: CASSLNGVGGSNEQFF.

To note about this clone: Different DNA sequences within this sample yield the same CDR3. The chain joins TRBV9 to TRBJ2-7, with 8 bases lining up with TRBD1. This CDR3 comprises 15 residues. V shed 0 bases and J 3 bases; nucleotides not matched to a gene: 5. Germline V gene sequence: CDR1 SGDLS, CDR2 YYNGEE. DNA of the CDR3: TGTGCCAGCAGCGTAGGAGCAGGGGGCCGCTACGAGCAGTACTTC. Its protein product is CASSVGAGGRYEQYF.

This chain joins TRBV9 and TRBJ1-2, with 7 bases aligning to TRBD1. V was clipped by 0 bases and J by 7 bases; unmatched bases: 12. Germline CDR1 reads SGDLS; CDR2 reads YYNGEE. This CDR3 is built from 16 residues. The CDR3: CASSVATGRGTVGYTF. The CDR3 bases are TGTGCCAGCAGCGTAGCTACAGGCAGGGGGACGGTTGGCTACACCTTC.

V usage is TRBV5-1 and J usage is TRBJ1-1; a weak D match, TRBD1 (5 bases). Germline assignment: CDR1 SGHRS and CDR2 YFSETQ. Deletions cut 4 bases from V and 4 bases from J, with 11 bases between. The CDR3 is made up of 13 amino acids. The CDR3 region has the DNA TGCGCCAGCAGCAGAGGGGAGGGCACTGAAGCTTTCTTT. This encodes CASSRGEGTEAFF.

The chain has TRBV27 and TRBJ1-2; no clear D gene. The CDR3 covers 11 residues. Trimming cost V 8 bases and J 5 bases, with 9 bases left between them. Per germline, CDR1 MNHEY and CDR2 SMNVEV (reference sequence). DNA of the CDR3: TGTGCCAGCGGTCGTACTTATGGCTACACCTTC. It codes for CASGRTYGYTF.

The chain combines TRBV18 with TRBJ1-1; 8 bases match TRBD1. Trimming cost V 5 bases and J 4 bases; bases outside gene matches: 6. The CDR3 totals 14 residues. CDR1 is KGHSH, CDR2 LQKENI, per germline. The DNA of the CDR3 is TGTGCCAGCTCATACAGGGGGGAGGGCACTGAAGCTTTCTTT. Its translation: CASSYRGEGTEAFF.

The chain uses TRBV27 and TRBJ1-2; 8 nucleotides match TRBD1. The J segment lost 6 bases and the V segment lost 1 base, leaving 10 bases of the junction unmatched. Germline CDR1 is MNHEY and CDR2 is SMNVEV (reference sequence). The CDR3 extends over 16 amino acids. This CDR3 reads CASSLWAGQGANGYTF. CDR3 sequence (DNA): TGTGCCAGCAGTTTATGGGCGGGTCAGGGGGCGAATGGCTACACCTTC.